A single sample gave rise to the 2 T cell receptor beta chains below, sequenced in a study of blood T cell repertoires in COVID-19. Assay used: immunoSEQ multiplex PCR; TCRdb lists only in-frame clones, some missing. Among around 270,000 clones listed, about four fifths were seen once. Material for sequencing was peripheral blood. The receptor source for this set is a woman between 40 and 50 years old who had recovered from COVID-19.

This clone was seen a single time. The gene calls are TRBV5-6 and TRBJ1-2; TRBD1 matches at 8 bases. Germline trimming cut 4 bases from V and 0 bases from J; bases unmatched to any gene: 5. The CDR3 is 15 amino acids. Germline-derived CDR1 and CDR2 are SGHDT and YYEEEE. DNA of the CDR3: TGTGCCAGCAGCCCCTGGGACAGGCCTAACTATGGCTACACCTTC. Amino acids: CASSPWDRPNYGYTF.

The chain employs TRBV5-1 and TRBJ1-2, with 7 bases fitting TRBD1. CDR3 length: 15 residues. J gave up 6 bases and V 3 bases, and 11 bases lay outside the gene matches. Looked up from germline, CDR1 is SGHRS and CDR2 is YFSETQ. The CDR3 DNA follows: TGCGCCAGCAGCTCCACCAATACAGGGGTTAATGGCTACACCTTC. Encoded protein: CASSSTNTGVNGYTF.